This T cell receptor beta chain was observed in a study of T cells in Graves' hyperthyroidism and ophthalmopathy. Study-wide findings and caveats: Ophthalmopathy was distinguished from stable hyperthyroidism by 13 V-J signatures.

V was cut by 4 bases and J by 2 bases, with 11 bases left in between. Germline V gene sequence: CDR1 SNHLY, CDR2 FYNNEI. The CDR3 loop spans 14 amino acids. Researchers took RNA transcripts and amplified the TCR beta CDR3 regions from them. HTBI primers were used for first-round RT-PCR of the TCR CDR3. Using its own MiXCR run on the multiplex PCR reads, TCRdb lists one record per CDR3 protein. Among 300,000 to 450,000 distinct CDR3 sequences, roughly 12% were seen once, and the ten largest hold less than 25%. This clonotype was detected many times. The antigen is undetermined. Sequencing was performed on blood. The chain uses TRBV2 and TRBJ2-5; D is possibly TRBD1 or TRBD2 (5 bases each). The source of this sequence is a man aged 25-45 years with Graves' hyperthyroidism that later progressed to Graves' ophthalmopathy. CDR3 sequence: CASSARGPQETQYF. The CDR3 region has the DNA TGTGCCAGCAGTGCTCGGGGACCGCAAGAGACCCAGTACTTC.